Below, 5 T cell receptor beta chains from the same sample are listed, as sequenced in a study of T cell repertoires in cytomegalovirus infection. TCRdb re-derived calls from the reads in MiXCR, one entry per CDR3 protein. The sample has around 89,000 distinct CDR3 sequences, about 29% seen once. The antigens these receptors bind are not known. Specimen: CD8+ T cells from cultured PBMCs, collected from culture after CMV antigen stimulation. These receptor sequences come from a human donor in good health (CMV status not recorded). Some clones in this sample may be carry-over from other donors' samples.

This chain uses TRBV19 with TRBJ2-1; TRBD2 matches at 8 bases. The length of the CDR3 is 15 residues. CDR1 is LNHDA, CDR2 SQIVND, per germline (reference sequence). Trimming took 6 bases from V and 4 from J; bases not matched to a gene: 8. The CDR3 region has the DNA TGTGCCAGTAGCGCGATCGGCGGGGGGTACAATGAGCAGTTCTTC. This sequence encodes CASSAIGGGYNEQFF.

The V and J genes are TRBV6-5 and TRBJ2-1; no reliable D call. With 2 bases removed from V and 5 bases from J, the gap between germline ends came to 7 bases. Germline CDR1 and CDR2: MNHEY and SVGAGI. This CDR3 is 13 amino acids long. The CDR3 sequence: CASSYAENNEQFF. Written as DNA, the CDR3 is TGTGCCAGCAGTTACGCAGAAAACAATGAGCAGTTCTTC.

This clonotype has a handful of counts. This chain joins TRBV28 and TRBJ1-5; 8 bases line up with TRBD1. The CDR3 has 16 residues. Losses at the gene ends were 4 bases for V and 2 bases for J; bases not matched to a gene: 7. Germline V gene lookup returns CDR1 MDHEN and CDR2 SYDVKM. CDR3 sequence (DNA): TGTGCCAGCAGTTCCGATAAGACAGGGGGCAATCAGCCCCAGCATTTT. Amino acid sequence: CASSSDKTGGNQPQHF.

This chain joins TRBV12-3 or TRBV12-4 and TRBJ2-3; D unclear. CDR3 length: 14 residues. Trimming shortened V by 1 base and J by 5 bases, and 10 bases separated the two germline ends. CDR3 DNA: TGTGCCAGCAGTTTAGGCTCCGGGCGAGATACGCAGTATTTT. Protein: CASSLGSGRDTQYF.

The V call is TRBV7-8, the J call TRBJ1-6, with D hard to call. Germline V CDR1 and CDR2: SGHVS, FQNEAQ. V lost 2 bases, J lost 10 bases, and 15 bases lay in between. The CDR3 runs 15 residues. The CDR3 nucleotides read TGTGCCAGCAGCTTAAAGGAGAGGGATGGATCACCCCTCCACTTT. It codes for CASSLKERDGSPLHF.